These T cell receptor beta chains were read from a single sample in a study of T-cell reconstitution after alpha-beta-depleted transplantation in children. TCRdb ran MiXCR on the PCR reads and lists one entry per CDR3 protein. The table includes 350,000 to 500,000 distinct CDR3 sequences, 43% detected once. Sequenced material: PBMCs, taken before TCRalphabeta/CD19-depleted stem cell transplant. Receptors originate from a girl under 10 years old with aplastic anemia, due to receive a stem cell transplant. Each CDR3 is given with its conserved first and last residue. The order of the fields is V gene, clone size, D gene, J gene, CDR3 protein, CDR3 DNA. D genes are given only for firm matches. Size is omitted from some rows. Given values are once, few, many or a class for expanded clones.

>TRBV28|many|TRBD1|TRBJ2-7
CASSFGTVLAEQYF
TGTGCCAGCAGTTTCGGGACAGTGCTAGCCGAGCAGTACTTC
>TRBV12-3/TRBV12-4|.|.|TRBJ1-2
CASSAGRHYGYTF
TGTGCCAGCAGCGCCGGGAGGCACTATGGCTACACCTTC
>TRBV7-2|.|.|TRBJ1-5
CASSEKDGSNQPQHF
TGTGCCAGCAGCGAAAAAGACGGGAGCAATCAGCCCCAGCATTTT
>TRBV7-9|few|TRBD1|TRBJ1-2
CASSPVRDRHYGYTF
TGTGCCAGCAGCCCAGTAAGGGACAGACACTATGGCTACACCTTC
>TRBV24-1|.|.|TRBJ2-1
CATSDAGASSYNEQFF
TGTGCCACCAGTGACGCCGGGGCAAGCTCCTACAATGAGCAGTTCTTC
>TRBV18|.|TRBD2|TRBJ2-3
CASSPPASGLHGQYF
TGTGCCAGCTCACCACCGGCTAGCGGGCTCCACGGGCAGTATTTT
>TRBV30|.|.|TRBJ2-1
CAFFRKNNEQFF
TGTGCCTTTTTCCGGAAGAACAATGAGCAGTTCTTC
>TRBV15|.|.|TRBJ1-1
CATSRDSAVNTEAFF
TGTGCCACCAGCAGAGATTCTGCGGTGAACACTGAAGCTTTCTTT
>TRBV5-1|.|.|TRBJ2-5
CASSSVTSLPQYF
TGCGCCAGCAGCTCGGTGACTAGTCTACCCCAGTACTTC
>TRBV5-5|.|TRBD1|TRBJ2-3
CASSLKGQGKDTQYF
TGTGCCAGCAGCTTGAAGGGACAGGGTAAAGATACGCAGTATTTT
>TRBV5-6|.|.|TRBJ1-1
CASSLVSGGRNTEAFF
TGTGCCAGCAGCTTGGTTAGTGGTGGACGGAACACTGAAGCTTTCTTT
>TRBV6-1|.|.|TRBJ1-1
CASRGANRFMNTEAFF
TGTGCCAGCCGGGGGGCTAATCGCTTCATGAACACTGAAGCTTTCTTT
>TRBV29-1|.|.|TRBJ2-1
CSVAGDGNEQFF
TGCAGCGTTGCAGGGGATGGTAATGAGCAGTTCTTC